This TCR beta chain was identified during a study of beta chain features in type 1 diabetes. About the research overall: Healthy donors and patients had similar age, gender and cell yields. Summed over all samples, the examined sorted cells came to more than 85 million. Study observations and caveats: Researchers cautioned that cDNA sequencing could over-represent cells with high TCR expression. In every one of the four CD4+ subsets, TCRB CDR3s were moderately but significantly shorter in Type 1 diabetes patients.

This clone was seen only a few times. Its antigen remains unknown. Investigators reverse transcribed all isolated RNA, so they sequenced expressed TCRB transcripts. TCRdb's table, derived via immunoSEQ multiplex PCR, lists solely in-frame clones and lacks some. Of around 140,000 clones listed, about 10% are singletons. Germline CDR1 reads SGHVS; CDR2 reads FNYEAQ. The CDR3 spans 12 residues. V lost 5 bases, J lost 2 bases, and 6 bases lay in between. Material: naive CD4+ T cells from blood. The chain has TRBV7-6 and TRBJ2-5; D unresolved. The clonotype comes from a man aged 18 to 35 in good health. The CDR3: CASSPPQETQYF. CDR3 nucleotide sequence: TGTGCCAGCAGCCCCCCTCAAGAGACCCAGTACTTC. Full variable domain (missing parts from reference TRBV7-6 and TRBJ2-5): GAGVSQSPRYKVTKRGQDVALRCDPISGHVSLYWYRQALGQGPEFLTYFNYEAQQDKSGLPNDRFSAERPEGSISTLTIQRTEQRDSAMYRCASSPPQETQYFGPGTRLLVL.